What follows describes a single T cell receptor beta chain. This clonotype turned up a few times. Its antigen remains undetermined. The record has no base qualities; no much larger clone is one base away. This sample stems from a study of human T cells and chemical hapten exposure listed by TCRdb under 2021. The study in broad terms: For sensitization, 2% DPC in acetone was applied to an approximately 2 cm by approximately 2 cm area of upper inner arm skin. Throughout the study period of about 25 weeks, patients also received therapeutic DPC doses to the scalp every week. Patch tests used Finn chambers with 0.01% DPC on the upper back, scored after 6 days by International Contact Dermatitis Research Group standards. Alopecia areata with under or over 50% scalp involvement, alopecia totalis and alopecia universalis were represented in the patient cohort, which was mostly female. Libraries were pooled for sequencing, and per-sample TCR yields varied mainly because of small differences in library volumes within the pool. This study followed changes in the peripheral blood TCR repertoire in vivo during primary and secondary sensitization of alopecia patients to the hapten diphenylcyclopropenone (DPC). Patient blood was sampled pre-sensitization (week 0) and at 2, 6 and about 24 weeks after DPC sensitization. Roughly 30 alopecia patients gave blood for TCR sequencing at one to four time points (pre-sensitization, 2, 6 and 24 weeks). Each blood RNA sample was used to sequence both TCR alpha and TCR beta chains.

The time point label, as the study defines it: patch test 1, 2 weeks after DPC sensitization. The treatment or condition tag for this specimen amounts to: therapeutic diphenylcyclopropenone sensitization with weekly scalp DPC. Total RNA was extracted from unfractionated whole blood collected in Tempus Blood RNA tubes. At every patch-test visit, the blood draw took place before the patch test was put on. Eligible patients were aged 18 to 70, diagnosed with alopecia, deemed suitable for DPC therapy, and excluded if pregnant. Paper-wide results and their limitations: No change with DPC sensitization was found in the number of TCRs above 1 in 1000 frequency, and no evidence of global repertoire structure alterations was found. A positive correlation was found between the number of PT1 expanded TCRs and patch test score, with significance reached at thresholds 8, 16 and 32 but not 4. Repeated subsampling changed both the strength of the expansion versus patch-test correlation and the threshold at which that correlation became significant. Because every patient had alopecia, a presumed autoimmune disease, the patients' immune response might differ from that of healthy individuals. Significantly more large CDR3 similarity clusters were formed by expanded TCRs than by pre-sensitization or healthy control sets, consistent with antigen-driven responses.

The germline V gene specifies SGHDN as CDR1 and FVKESK as CDR2. Deletion took 2 bases off V and 6 bases off J, with a span of 11 bases between the germline ends. From the cysteine through the phenylalanine, the CDR3 covers 13 amino acids. Only the CDR3 DNA stays, 39 bases, in frame from base 1. The library was made by RACE. Sequencing took place on a NextSeq 500. During library preparation, unique molecular identifiers were attached to individual cDNA molecules so that TCRs could be counted in a quantitative, reproducible way. In the original analysis: A median of about 89,000 TCRs per sample was observed, with a range of 23,224 to 690,600. The Decombinator software suite was used to annotate the V, J and CDR3 of the TCR reads. For the PS versus PT1 abundance plots, all samples were subsampled to the same number of TCRs (28,000). TCRs were defined as expanded if absent before sensitization and observed at least eight times at the 2-week time point. Using fastp trimming at Q25 and MiXCR clonotype assembly, TCRdb reanalyzed the public sequencing data and kept in-frame beta chains. Duplicate CDR3 protein sequences are folded into a single record with the most common DNA and genes. These V and J calls derive from TCRdb rather than the authors' analysis. This sample comprises approximately 34,000 distinct CDR3 sequences, more than 6% of them detected only once. The top ten constitute roughly 9% of the sample.

The source is a woman aged 30 to 39 with alopecia areata. Some clones in this sample may be carry-over from other donors' samples. Sample: whole blood, taken in connection with sensitization to the hapten diphenylcyclopropenone (DPC). The V and J genes are TRBV14 and TRBJ2-7; the D gene is perhaps TRBD1 or TRBD2, each of them matching over 5 bases. The DNA sequence follows: TGTGCCAGCAGCCAACCGGTCGGGACCGAGCAGTACTTC. This codes for CASSQPVGTEQYF.